Here is one T cell receptor (beta chain) with its context. The antigen it recognizes is unknown. No quality values exist for individual bases; no much larger clone is one base distant. The data stem from a study of molecular identifiers for immune sequencing clone quantification (dated by TCRdb to 2016 to 2018). About the investigation overall: In a replicate experiment, RNA from roughly 18,000 or 92,000 naive CD8 T cells was split into five aliquots, four of which were sequenced. This methods study used CD8 T cells to benchmark TCR RNA copy counting and molecular-identifier clustering-based TCR repertoire sequencing (MIDCIRS).

CDR1 and CDR2 (LGHNA, YSLEER) derive from the germline V gene. V lost 0 bases and J lost 1 base; the stretch between them is 10 bases long. Spanning cysteine to phenylalanine, the CDR3 consists of 16 amino acids. Of the read, only the CDR3 DNA is kept; its 48 bases are in frame from base 1. Library prep was done by PCR. TCRdb shows the sequencer as NextSeq 500. Bulk TCR libraries were generated as previously described, with the TCR primers listed in Table S5 used. The Qiagen AllPrep DNA/RNA kit was used to purify total RNA. Before analysis, reads from multiple sequencing runs of the same library were pooled. In the authors' own workflow: Reads were retained only if their TCR constant sequence matched exactly, and those retained reads were trimmed to 150 nt and grouped according to their 12-nt molecular barcodes. Reads within each barcode group were sub-clustered using a 15% Levenshtein threshold, and quality-weighted consensus sequences were constructed for each RNA molecule. Non-functional sequences were removed, as were lower-count sequences one edit away from another. On the basis of fitting two negative binomial distributions, barcode sub-clusters with fewer than 20% of the maximum read count were discarded. The public reads were quality trimmed at Q25 with fastp and then assembled into clones with MiXCR by TCRdb, keeping productive beta chains. When rows share a CDR3 protein, they turn into one entry using the most common DNA and genes. The V and J calls shown here were made by TCRdb, not taken from the authors' results. The sample contains about half a million distinct CDR3 sequences, 25% of them found a single time. 0.76% of the sample rests with the top ten.

Libraries of naive CD8 T cells were built from about 20,000 to 1,000,000 sorted cells, with 10%, 30% or 50% of the purified RNA used. Naive CD8 T cells were FACS-sorted as CD8+CD4-CCR7+CD45RA+ on a BD FACSAria II into RLT Plus buffer. To test detection sensitivity, Jurkat RNA equivalent to roughly nine TCR copies was spiked into samples of about 18,000-1,000,000 naive CD8 T cells. Enrichment of CD8 T cells was performed with RosetteSep CD8+ T Cell Enrichment Cocktail and Ficoll-Paque, after which ACK red cell lysis was carried out. The full study reports these points: Naive libraries contained spiked-in Jurkat TCR RNA (roughly 10 copies' worth), which is not part of the donor repertoire. When barcode sub-clustering was not used, chimeric consensus sequences inflated TCR diversity, with chimeras reaching as high as 47%. Spiked-in Jurkat TCR RNA equal to a single cell's worth was reported to be detectable even within one million naive CD8 T cells. Modeling estimated about 3 recovered TCR RNA copies per cell, compared with about 9.3 by digital PCR, which implies roughly 30% capture efficiency. Clones above 20 RNA copies held over 98% of molecules in CMV-specific effector cells but under 1% in naive cells. Highly expanded clone sizes could be underestimated if identical TCR molecules share a barcode.

This TCR was sampled from a human donor in good health. Some libraries in this study had Jurkat cell RNA spiked in. The chain employs TRBV4-3 and TRBJ1-5, with the identity of the D gene unclear. Material: naive CD8+ T cells from blood, with Jurkat cell RNA spiked in. Sample cell subset or site, as interpreted from the label and publication: FACS-sorted CD8+CD4-CCR7+CD45RA+ naive T cells. The nucleotide sequence is given as TGCGCCAGCAGCCAAGATTCCGACGACAGCAATCAGCCCCAGCATTTT. Its amino acids are CASSQDSDDSNQPQHF.